This section outlines one TCR beta chain sequence together with its context. Trimming removed 1 base from V and 1 base from J, with 11 bases in between. The CDR3 has 15 amino acids. Germline CDR1 is SGHVS and CDR2 is FQNEAQ. The data were taken from a study of blood T cell repertoires in COVID-19. Overall study context: COVID-19 samples from acute and convalescent phases originated in the United States, Italy and Spain. In each case, the material was cDNA or gDNA derived from T cells, B-cell-depleted T cells, or PBMCs.

Method: immunoSEQ multiplex PCR; TCRdb's copy keeps in-frame clones and lacks some. Among fewer than 300,000 clones, approximately 90% were seen once, and the ten largest hold over 2%. The Seattle site enrolled patients during active infection and followed them longitudinally. The chain joins TRBV7-8 to TRBJ2-7, with D possibly being TRBD2 (5 bases). The sequenced sample was peripheral blood. This TCR derives from a woman younger than 45 with COVID-19, enrolled during active disease. CDR3 loop: CASSLGGRGSYEQYF. The CDR3 DNA sequence: TGTGCCAGCAGCTTAGGAGGCCGAGGGTCCTACGAGCAGTACTTC. The entire variable domain, with the rest obtained from reference TRBV7-8 and TRBJ2-7, is as follows: GAGVSQSPRYKVAKRGQDVALRCDPISGHVSLFWYQQALGQGPEFLTYFQNEAQLDKSGLPSDRFFAERPEGSVSTLKIQRTQQEDSAVYLCASSLGGRGSYEQYFGPGTRLTVT.